Presented here are 7 T cell receptor beta chains from one specimen sequenced in a study of CD8+ T cells in alopecia areata. Sequencing used cDNA as its template, made by extracting RNA and reverse transcribing it. Here immunoSEQ multiplex PCR was the method, and the copy in TCRdb shows in-frame clones only, minus some. Of around 190,000 clones listed, more than 55% are singletons. Treatment indicated: oral pan-JAK inhibitor, 5-10 mg twice daily. Material: CD4+ T cells sorted from blood, obtained between weeks 47 and 50, from a patient treated with tofacitinib. These receptors all stem from a human donor with alopecia areata.

A word on this clone: The junction departs from germline at one end; a sequencing error may be responsible. The chain carries TRBV15 and TRBJ2-6, with D perhaps matching TRBD1 or TRBD2 (5 bases each). CDR3 size: 13 residues. From germline, CDR1 is LNHNV and CDR2 YYDKDF (reference sequence). The CDR3 DNA follows: TGTGCCACCAGCTCCTCCGGGGCCAACGTCCCGACTTTC. Translated, it gives CATSSSGANVPTF.

This chain joins TRBV5-1 and TRBJ2-3; D is uncertain. Germline assignment: CDR1 SGHRS and CDR2 YFSETQ. The CDR3 runs 14 residues. V lost 0 bases, J lost 0 bases, and 5 bases lay in between. The CDR3 coding sequence is TGCGCCAGCAGCTTGGCCACAAGCACAGATACGCAGTATTTT. It codes for CASSLATSTDTQYF.

The CDR3 loop is CASSLVGTGKNTEAFF. For the CDR3, the DNA is TGTGCCAGCAGCTTGGTAGGGACAGGGAAGAACACTGAAGCTTTCTTT. This rearrangement joins TRBV5-6 to TRBJ1-1; 9 bases are a match to TRBD1. The germline V gene encodes CDR1 SGHDT and CDR2 YYEEEE. The CDR3 is 16 residues long. The junction had 4 bases not matched to a gene; V was cut back by 0 bases and J by 1 base.

This clone was counted a single time. The gene calls are TRBV7-9 and TRBJ1-6; D is undetermined. CDR3 length equals 17 residues. Trimming shortened V by 5 bases and J by 9 bases, and 23 bases separated the two germline ends. Germline V gives CDR1 SEHNR, CDR2 FQNEAQ (reference sequence). CDR3 sequence (DNA): TGTGCCAGCAGCACCTCCGTGGTGGGGATGGGTGGTTCACCCCTCCACTTT. It yields the protein CASSTSVVGMGGSPLHF.

The genes are TRBV29-1 and TRBJ1-1; D is ambiguous. The CDR3 length is 16 residues. V was shortened by 1 base and J by 4 bases, with 19 bases between the two germline ends. CDR1 and CDR2 from the germline V gene are SQVTM and ANQGSEA. CDR3 in amino acids: CSVEVGRLVVGTEAFF. CDR3 DNA: TGCAGCGTTGAAGTAGGCCGGTTGGTTGTTGGCACTGAAGCTTTCTTT.

The chain is built from TRBV11-3 and TRBJ1-1; D is undetermined. The CDR3 is 14 residues long. Germline V CDR1 and CDR2: SGHNT, YENEEA. Trimming shortened V by 5 bases and J by 1 base, and 11 bases separated the two germline ends. The CDR3, as DNA: TGTGCCAGCAGCCTCGACCCGCCGAACACTGAAGCTTTCTTT. As protein: CASSLDPPNTEAFF.

The chain employs TRBV10-3 and TRBJ2-3; the D is unclear. Trimming stripped 4 bases from V and 0 bases from J, with 8 bases between. The V gene's germline CDR1 is ENHRY and CDR2 SYGVKD. CDR3 length equals 14 residues. In DNA form, the CDR3 reads TGTGCCATCAGTGGGGCAACAAGCACAGATACGCAGTATTTT. Residues: CAISGATSTDTQYF.